The next 11 T cell receptor beta chains were all read from a single sample in a study of blood T cell repertoires in COVID-19. Repertoires were generated with immunoSEQ multiplex PCR, while TCRdb's copy carries only in-frame clones and drops some. Here the sample spans about 140,000 clones, approximately 84% being singletons. The sample consisted of PBMCs or T cells enriched from blood (not recorded which). The receptors here all came from a woman aged 18 to 35 who had been exposed to COVID-19.

The V gene is TRBV19, the J gene TRBJ2-1; no reliable D call. The CDR3 has 15 residues. Trimming stripped 7 bases from V and 0 bases from J, with 13 bases between. Per germline, CDR1 LNHDA and CDR2 SQIVND (reference sequence). The CDR3 DNA is TGTGCCAGTAAGGCGGCTCCGAGCTCCTACAATGAGCAGTTCTTC. Residues: CASKAAPSSYNEQFF.

This clone was observed a few times. This chain joins TRBV11-3 and TRBJ2-1, with 11 bases aligning to TRBD1. The J segment lost 7 bases and the V segment lost 3 bases, leaving 5 bases of the junction unmatched. The CDR3 spans 15 residues. Germline V CDR1 and CDR2: SGHNT, YENEEA. DNA for the CDR3: TGTGCCAGCAGCTTGAGGGGGACAGGGGGAAATGAGCAGTTCTTC. It codes for CASSLRGTGGNEQFF.

The chain uses TRBV6-5 and TRBJ2-7; no clear D. V lost 9 bases to trimming and J lost 6 bases, with 18 bases between them. In germline, CDR1 is MNHEY, CDR2 SVGAGI. The CDR3 has 13 residues. This chain's CDR3 is CASTPGLSGEQYF. The CDR3 DNA reads TGTGCCAGTACCCCCGGCTTATCGGGCGAGCAGTACTTC.

The chain is built from TRBV7-9 and TRBJ2-7, with D possibly matching TRBD1 (5 bases). The CDR3 spans 15 residues. The germline gives CDR1 SEHNR, CDR2 FQNEAQ (reference sequence). Between the trimmed V and J ends, which lost 7 bases and 0 bases, there was a span of 16 bases. CDR3 nucleotides: TGTGCCAGCAACCTCTTGACAGACAGCTCCTACGAGCAGTACTTC. This translates into CASNLLTDSSYEQYF.

The V call is TRBV10-3, the J call TRBJ2-2; D is undetermined. Germline V lookup: CDR1 ENHRY, CDR2 SYGVKD. This CDR3 is 15 amino acids long. V was clipped by 0 bases and J by 3 bases, with 8 bases between them. The CDR3 loop is CAISESKEYTGELFF. The CDR3 region has the DNA TGTGCCATCAGTGAGTCGAAGGAGTACACCGGGGAGCTGTTTTTT.

The chain has TRBV11-3 and TRBJ1-1; 11 bases agree with TRBD1. The germline V gene has CDR1 SGHNT and CDR2 YENEEA. The CDR3 totals 15 residues. Trimming took 5 bases from V and 7 from J; bases not matched to a gene: 9. The chain's CDR3 is CASSRGQGAGGEAFF. CDR3 sequence (DNA): TGTGCCAGCAGCCGTGGACAGGGGGCTGGTGGTGAAGCTTTCTTT. Using reference TRBV11-3 and TRBJ1-1 for the parts outside the CDR3, the full variable domain is EAGVVQSPRYKIIEKKQPVAFWCNPISGHNTLYWYLQNLGQGPELLIRYENEEAVDDSQLPKDRFSAERLKGVDSTLKIQPAELGDSAVYLCASSRGQGAGGEAFFGQGTRLTVV.

The chain combines TRBV7-9 with TRBJ2-7; 8 positions match TRBD2. Trimming removed 2 bases from V and 5 bases from J; junction bases left unmatched: 8. The germline V gene encodes CDR1 SEHNR and CDR2 FQNEAQ (reference sequence). The CDR3 runs 15 residues. CDR3: CASSLFSREVDEQYF. The CDR3 coding sequence is TGTGCCAGCAGCTTATTCTCGCGGGAGGTTGACGAGCAGTACTTC. Variable domain in full (rest from reference TRBV7-9 and TRBJ2-7): DTGVSQNPRHKITKRGQNVTFRCDPISEHNRLYWYRQTLGQGPEFLTYFQNEAQLEKSRLLSDRFSAERPKGSFSTLEIQRTEQGDSAMYLCASSLFSREVDEQYFGPGTRLTVT.

To note about this clone: The same CDR3 can be traced to other DNA sequences in this sample. The chain employs TRBV30 and TRBJ2-7, with D tentatively TRBD1 (6 bases). The CDR3 spans 13 residues. V lost 0 bases, J lost 3 bases, and 9 bases lay in between. Looked up from germline, CDR1 is GTSNPN and CDR2 is SVGIG (reference sequence). CDR3 bases: TGTGCCTGGAGTGTAGACAGGAGCTACGAGCAGTACTTC. Translating it yields CAWSVDRSYEQYF. Complete variable domain (other parts from reference TRBV30 and TRBJ2-7): SQTIHQWPATLVQPVGSPLSLECTVEGTSNPNLYWYRQAAGRGLQLLFYSVGIGQISSEVPQNLSASRPQDRQFILSSKKLLLSDSGFYLCAWSVDRSYEQYFGPGTRLTVT.

This chain connects TRBV11-1 to TRBJ1-1; 9 nucleotides match TRBD1. This CDR3 is 15 amino acids long. J gave up 1 base and V 5 bases, and 5 bases lay outside the gene matches. Germline V lookup: CDR1 SGHAT, CDR2 FQDESV (reference sequence). DNA for the CDR3: TGTGCCAGCAGCCGAGCGGGACAGGGGAACACTGAAGCTTTCTTT. This codes for CASSRAGQGNTEAFF. Variable domain in full (rest from reference TRBV11-1 and TRBJ1-1): EAEVAQSPRYKITEKSQAVAFWCDPISGHATLYWYRQILGQGPELLVQFQDESVVDDSQLPKDRFSAERLKGVDSTLKIQPAELGDSAMYLCASSRAGQGNTEAFFGQGTRLTVV.

This chain connects TRBV28 to TRBJ1-5; 8 nucleotides agree with TRBD1. After removal of 7 bases from V and 3 bases from J, the junction contained 2 bases not matched to a gene. This CDR3 contains 13 residues. Germline loops: CDR1 MDHEN, CDR2 SYDVKM. CDR3 DNA sequence: TGTGCCAGCAAGGGACAGGACAATCAGCCCCAGCATTTT. This translates into CASKGQDNQPQHF.

The CDR3 spells CSASRPGGRATDTQYF. CDR3 in DNA: TGCAGTGCTAGTCGCCCTGGCGGGCGCGCGACAGATACGCAGTATTTT. The chain links TRBV20-1 to TRBJ2-3, with D possibly matching TRBD2 (5 bases). V shed 3 bases and J shed 3 bases, with 19 bases lying between them. This CDR3 comprises 16 residues. In germline, CDR1 is DFQATT, CDR2 SNEGSKA (reference sequence).